A single sample gave rise to the 14 T cell receptor beta chains below, sequenced in a study of identical twins. TCRdb used MiXCR to reprocess the 5' RACE reads, holding one entry per CDR3 protein. The sample lists hundreds of thousands of distinct CDR3 sequences; 5.5% to 6.5% were seen once. Material: naive T cells sorted from blood. These TCRs come from a man between 18 and 29 years old in good health.

The chain employs TRBV7-9 and TRBJ1-2; no clear D. CDR1 is SEHNR and CDR2 is FQNEAQ in the germline V gene (reference sequence). The V gene lost 1 base and the J gene lost 4 bases, with 10 bases spanning the gap. The CDR3 extends over 14 amino acids. For the CDR3, the DNA is TGTGCCAGCAGCTTAGTTGCCAGTCCCTATGGCTACACCTTC. Translating gives CASSLVASPYGYTF.

This clonotype was recorded at least ten times. J is TRBJ1-4 and V is TRBV12-3 or TRBV12-4; D remains ambiguous. V was clipped by 5 bases and J by 0 bases, with 10 bases between them. This CDR3 has 15 residues. CDR3 coding DNA: TGTGCCAGCAGTCGGACCGCTGCAACTAATGAAAAACTGTTTTTT. Residues: CASSRTAATNEKLFF.

This clonotype appeared many times. The chain recombines TRBV2 with TRBJ2-5; D gene ambiguous. The CDR3 is 11 residues long. V was pared by 8 bases and J by 1 base, with 5 bases between. In germline, CDR1 is SNHLY, CDR2 FYNNEI. This CDR3 reads CASDTQETQYF. CDR3 nucleotides: TGTGCCAGCGACACCCAAGAGACCCAGTACTTC.

This clonotype was seen more than once but under ten times. This chain connects TRBV5-1 to TRBJ2-1; TRBD2 agrees at 13 bases. The V gene's germline CDR1 is SGHRS and CDR2 YFSETQ. This CDR3 spans 15 amino acids. V shed 2 bases, J shed 8 bases, and the junction held 4 bases outside the gene matches. The CDR3 is CASSFGTSGRDEQFF. The CDR3 DNA reads TGCGCCAGCAGCTTTGGAACTAGCGGGAGGGATGAGCAGTTCTTC.

This clonotype was seen repeatedly, ten times or more. The chain joins TRBV11-2 to TRBJ1-1, with D unresolved. The ends were cut back, 1 base at V and 8 bases at J, with 8 bases in the middle. Germline V gives CDR1 SGHAT, CDR2 FQNNGV. CDR3 length: 12 amino acids. The DNA for the CDR3 is TGTGCCAGCAGCTTAGGGAAGATGGAAGCTTTCTTT. It yields the protein CASSLGKMEAFF.

The rearrangement joins TRBV4-2 to TRBJ2-1; 12 bases align to TRBD1. Germline V gene data show CDR1 as LGHNA and CDR2 as YNFKEQ. V shed 4 bases, J shed 9 bases, and the junction held 7 bases outside the gene matches. The CDR3 has 15 amino acids. This chain's CDR3 is CASSPPGQGAVEQFF. For the CDR3, the DNA is TGTGCCAGCAGCCCGCCGGGACAGGGGGCTGTTGAGCAGTTCTTC.

There are many counts of this clonotype. The chain is built from TRBV20-1 and TRBJ2-1; D call uncertain. Germline V gene data show CDR1 as DFQATT and CDR2 as SNEGSKA (reference sequence). V was shortened by 3 bases and J by 8 bases, with 2 bases between the two germline ends. This CDR3 spans 9 amino acids. The CDR3 DNA reads as TGCAGTGCTAGGTATGAGCAGTTCTTC. Protein sequence: CSARYEQFF.

This clonotype was recorded at least ten times. CDR3 region: CASSRTGSYEQYV. The CDR3 bases are TGTGCCAGCAGCAGGACAGGAAGTTACGAGCAGTACGTC. The rearrangement links TRBV7-9 to TRBJ2-7; TRBD1 agrees at 7 bases. Germline CDR1 reads SEHNR; CDR2 reads FQNEAQ (reference sequence). The CDR3 length is 13 residues. V shed 5 bases and J 4 bases; nucleotides not matched to a gene: 5.

This clonotype was observed a handful of times. The rearrangement links TRBV4-2 to TRBJ1-5; D not certain. CDR1 is LGHNA, CDR2 YNFKEQ, per germline. Trimming removed 0 bases at V and 7 bases at J, with 7 bases between. The length of the CDR3 is 13 residues. As DNA, the CDR3 is TGTGCCAGCAGCCAAGACGGGTGGCAGCCCCAGCATTTT. This encodes CASSQDGWQPQHF.

This clonotype was seen more than once but under ten times. The chain uses TRBV20-1 and TRBJ2-7; D is uncertain. The CDR3 covers 13 residues. Germline loops: CDR1 DFQATT, CDR2 SNEGSKA (reference sequence). V shed 0 bases and J shed 3 bases, with 9 bases lying between them. This CDR3 is CSARDSTIYEQYF. The CDR3 bases are TGCAGTGCTAGAGATTCTACAATCTACGAGCAGTACTTC.

This clonotype was counted between two and nine times. This chain connects TRBV12-3 or TRBV12-4 to TRBJ1-6; a weak D match, TRBD1 (5 bases). The CDR3 spans 14 residues. Trimming left V 5 bases short and J 13 bases short, with 18 bases between. The DNA of the CDR3 is TGTGCCAGCAGTCCCAACCGGGACCGGGATCCCCTCCACTTT. This codes for CASSPNRDRDPLHF.

The J gene is TRBJ1-1, the V gene TRBV7-2; TRBD1 matches 7 bases. CDR3 length: 11 residues. CDR1 SGHTA and CDR2 FQGNSA come from the germline V gene. V shed 6 bases, J shed 11 bases, and the junction held 6 bases outside the gene matches. Written as DNA, the CDR3 is TGTGCCAGCAGTAATACAGGGGTGGCTTTCTTT. Its protein is CASSNTGVAFF.

This clonotype was seen a few times. This rearrangement joins TRBV24-1 to TRBJ1-5, with D unresolved. CDR3 size: 14 residues. Germline V gene sequence: CDR1 KGHDR, CDR2 SFDVKD. The V end was cut by 0 bases, the J end by 1 base, with 3 bases between. This CDR3 is CATSDLISNQPQHF. In nucleotides, the CDR3 is TGTGCCACCAGTGATTTGATCAGCAATCAGCCCCAGCATTTT.

This clonotype occurred a few times. The V gene is TRBV9, the J gene TRBJ2-7; D might be TRBD1 (6 bases). The length of the CDR3 is 17 residues. Looked up from germline, CDR1 is SGDLS and CDR2 is YYNGEE. Deletions cut 4 bases from V and 2 bases from J, with 22 bases between. CDR3 sequence (DNA): TGTGCCAGCAGCCCGTACCCCGCGGACAGAGGAGCCTACGAGCAGTACTTC. It yields the protein CASSPYPADRGAYEQYF. Complete variable domain (other parts from reference TRBV9 and TRBJ2-7): DSGVTQTPKHLITATGQRVTLRCSPRSGDLSVYWYQQSLDQGLQFLIQYYNGEERAKGNILERFSAQQFPDLHSELNLSSLELGDSALYFCASSPYPADRGAYEQYFGPGTRLTVT.